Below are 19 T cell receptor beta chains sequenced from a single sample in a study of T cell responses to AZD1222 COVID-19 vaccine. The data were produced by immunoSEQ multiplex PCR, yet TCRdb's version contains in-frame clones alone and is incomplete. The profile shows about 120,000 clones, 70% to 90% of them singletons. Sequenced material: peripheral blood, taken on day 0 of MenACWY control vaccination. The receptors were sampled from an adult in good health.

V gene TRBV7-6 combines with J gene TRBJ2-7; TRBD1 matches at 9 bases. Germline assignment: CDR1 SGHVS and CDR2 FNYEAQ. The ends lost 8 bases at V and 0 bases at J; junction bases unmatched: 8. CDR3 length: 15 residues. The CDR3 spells CASQVGTGPSYEQYF. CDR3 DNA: TGTGCCAGCCAGGTTGGGACAGGGCCCTCCTACGAGCAGTACTTC.

DNA of the CDR3: TGCGCCAGCAGCCTTTCAATGAGGGCCAGAGAGCAGTACTTC. Translated, it gives CASSLSMRAREQYF. The rearrangement uses TRBV4-1 and TRBJ2-7; TRBD2 is a possible D gene (5 bases). This CDR3 comprises 14 residues. Per the germline V gene, CDR1 is MGHRA and CDR2 is YSYEKL. Deletions cut 4 bases from V and 7 bases from J, with 17 bases between.

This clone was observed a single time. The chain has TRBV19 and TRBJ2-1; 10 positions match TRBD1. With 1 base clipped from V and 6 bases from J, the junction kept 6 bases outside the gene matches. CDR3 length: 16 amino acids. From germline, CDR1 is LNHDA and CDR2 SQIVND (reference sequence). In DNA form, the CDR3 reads TGTGCCAGTAGTATAGTGAGGGACAGGGGTTCCAATGAGCAGTTCTTC. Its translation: CASSIVRDRGSNEQFF. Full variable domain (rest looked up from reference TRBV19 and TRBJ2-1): DGGITQSPKYLFRKEGQNVTLSCEQNLNHDAMYWYRQDPGQGLRLIYYSQIVNDFQKGDIAEGYSVSREKKESFPLTVTSAQKNPTAFYLCASSIVRDRGSNEQFFGPGTRLTVL.

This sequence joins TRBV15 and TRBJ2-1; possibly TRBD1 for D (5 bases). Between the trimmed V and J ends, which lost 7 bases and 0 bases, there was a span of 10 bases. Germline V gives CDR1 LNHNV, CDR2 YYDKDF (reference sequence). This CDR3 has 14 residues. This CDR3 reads CATNAGNSYNEQFF. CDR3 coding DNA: TGTGCCACCAACGCAGGGAACTCCTACAATGAGCAGTTCTTC.

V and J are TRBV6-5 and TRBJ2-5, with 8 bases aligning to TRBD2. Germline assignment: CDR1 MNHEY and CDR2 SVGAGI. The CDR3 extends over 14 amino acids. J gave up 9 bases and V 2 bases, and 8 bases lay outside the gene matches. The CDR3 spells CASSYRTAGASQYF. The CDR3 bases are TGTGCCAGCAGTTACCGGACAGCGGGGGCCTCCCAGTACTTC.

CDR3 DNA: TGTGCCAGCAGCTTAGCGGCCAGGGGCTCCACTGAAGCTTTCTTT. Protein product: CASSLAARGSTEAFF. The chain recombines TRBV7-6 with TRBJ1-1, with D possibly matching TRBD1 (6 bases). In germline, CDR1 is SGHVS, CDR2 FNYEAQ. Trimming shortened V by 0 bases and J by 4 bases, and 12 bases separated the two germline ends. The CDR3 runs to 15 residues.

CDR3 DNA: TGTGCCAGCAGCCTCACGGGCTCTGGAAACACCATATATTTT. It is translated as CASSLTGSGNTIYF. The chain recombines TRBV7-9 with TRBJ1-3; D uncertain. Per germline, CDR1 SEHNR and CDR2 FQNEAQ (reference sequence). The V end lost 5 bases, the J end lost 0 bases, and 8 bases lay between the germline ends. CDR3 length: 14 amino acids.

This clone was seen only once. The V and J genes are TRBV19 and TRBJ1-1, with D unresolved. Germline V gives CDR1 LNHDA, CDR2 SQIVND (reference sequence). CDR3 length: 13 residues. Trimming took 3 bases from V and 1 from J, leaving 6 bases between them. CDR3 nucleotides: TGTGCCAGTAGTATTCTTGGGAACACTGAAGCTTTCTTT. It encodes CASSILGNTEAFF. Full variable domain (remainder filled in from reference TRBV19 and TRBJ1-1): DGGITQSPKYLFRKEGQNVTLSCEQNLNHDAMYWYRQDPGQGLRLIYYSQIVNDFQKGDIAEGYSVSREKKESFPLTVTSAQKNPTAFYLCASSILGNTEAFFGQGTRLTVV.

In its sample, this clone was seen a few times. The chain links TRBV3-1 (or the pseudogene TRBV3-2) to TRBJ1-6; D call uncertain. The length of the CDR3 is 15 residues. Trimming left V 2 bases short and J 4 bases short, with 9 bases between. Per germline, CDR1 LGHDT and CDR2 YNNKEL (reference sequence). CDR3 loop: CASSQTRQYNSPLHF. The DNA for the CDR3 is TGTGCCAGCAGCCAAACGAGACAATATAATTCACCCCTCCACTTT.

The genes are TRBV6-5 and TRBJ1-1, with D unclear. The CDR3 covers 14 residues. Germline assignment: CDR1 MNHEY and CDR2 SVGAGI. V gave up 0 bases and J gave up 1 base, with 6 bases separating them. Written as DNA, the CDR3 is TGTGCCAGCAGTTACTCGTACACGAACACTGAAGCTTTCTTT. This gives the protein CASSYSYTNTEAFF.

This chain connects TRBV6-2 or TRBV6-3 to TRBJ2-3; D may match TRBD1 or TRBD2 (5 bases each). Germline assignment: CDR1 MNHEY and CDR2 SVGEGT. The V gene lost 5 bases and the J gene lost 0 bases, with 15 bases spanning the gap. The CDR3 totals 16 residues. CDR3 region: CASSDLRAGSTDTQYF. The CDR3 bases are TGTGCCAGCAGTGACTTGAGGGCAGGGAGCACAGATACGCAGTATTTT.

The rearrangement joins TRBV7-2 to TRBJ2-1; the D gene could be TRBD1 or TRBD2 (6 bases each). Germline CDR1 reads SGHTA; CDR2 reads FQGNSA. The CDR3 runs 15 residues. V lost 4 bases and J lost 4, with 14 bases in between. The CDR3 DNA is TGTGCCAGCAGCTCTCATAAGGGGGGTTACAATGAGCAGTTCTTC. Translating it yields CASSSHKGGYNEQFF.

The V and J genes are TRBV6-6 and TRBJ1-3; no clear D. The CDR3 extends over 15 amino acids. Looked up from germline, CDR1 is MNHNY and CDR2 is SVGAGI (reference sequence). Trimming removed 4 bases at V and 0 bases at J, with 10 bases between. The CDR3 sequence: CASSLGSGSGNTIYF. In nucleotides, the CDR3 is TGTGCCAGCAGTTTAGGTTCAGGCTCTGGAAACACCATATATTTT.

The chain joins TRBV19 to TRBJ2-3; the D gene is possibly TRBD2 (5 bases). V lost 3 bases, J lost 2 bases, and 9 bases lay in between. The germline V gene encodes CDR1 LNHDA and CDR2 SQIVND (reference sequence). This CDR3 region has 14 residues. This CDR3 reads CASSMRVPTDTQYF. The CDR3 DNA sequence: TGTGCCAGTAGTATGAGGGTCCCCACAGATACGCAGTATTTT.

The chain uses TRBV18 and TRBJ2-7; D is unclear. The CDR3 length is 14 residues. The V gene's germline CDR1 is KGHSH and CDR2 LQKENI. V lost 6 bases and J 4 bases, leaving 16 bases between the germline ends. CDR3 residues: CASSDKISGYEQYF. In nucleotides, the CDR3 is TGTGCCAGCTCCGACAAGATATCAGGTTACGAGCAGTACTTC.

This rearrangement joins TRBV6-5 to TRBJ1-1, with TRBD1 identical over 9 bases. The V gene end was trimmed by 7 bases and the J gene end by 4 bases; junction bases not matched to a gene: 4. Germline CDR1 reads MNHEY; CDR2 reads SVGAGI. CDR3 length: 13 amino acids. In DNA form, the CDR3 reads TGTGCCAGCACTAGGACAGGGGCCACTGAAGCTTTCTTT. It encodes CASTRTGATEAFF.

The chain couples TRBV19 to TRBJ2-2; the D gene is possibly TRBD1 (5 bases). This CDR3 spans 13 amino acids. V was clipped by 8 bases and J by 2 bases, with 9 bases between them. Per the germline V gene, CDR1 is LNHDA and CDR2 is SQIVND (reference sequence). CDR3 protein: CASGHRNTGELFF. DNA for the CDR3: TGTGCCAGTGGACACCGAAACACCGGGGAGCTGTTTTTT. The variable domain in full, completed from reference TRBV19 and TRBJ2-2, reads DGGITQSPKYLFRKEGQNVTLSCEQNLNHDAMYWYRQDPGQGLRLIYYSQIVNDFQKGDIAEGYSVSREKKESFPLTVTSAQKNPTAFYLCASGHRNTGELFFGEGSRLTVL.

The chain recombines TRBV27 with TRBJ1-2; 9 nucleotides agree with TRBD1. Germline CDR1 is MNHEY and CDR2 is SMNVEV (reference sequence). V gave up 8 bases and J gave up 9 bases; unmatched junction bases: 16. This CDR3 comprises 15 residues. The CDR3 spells CASSTHRGLLSSYTF. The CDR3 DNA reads TGTGCCAGCTCAACCCACAGGGGGCTCCTCTCGAGCTACACCTTC.

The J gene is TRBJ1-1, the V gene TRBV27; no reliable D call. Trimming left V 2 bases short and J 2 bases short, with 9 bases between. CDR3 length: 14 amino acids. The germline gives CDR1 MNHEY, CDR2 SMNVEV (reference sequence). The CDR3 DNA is TGTGCCAGCAGTTTACTTGCAGCTAACACTGAAGCTTTCTTT. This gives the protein CASSLLAANTEAFF.